This T cell receptor (beta chain) derives from a study of blood T cell repertoires in COVID-19. CDR1 LNHDA and CDR2 SQIVND come from the germline V gene (reference sequence). With V trimmed by 3 bases and J by 4 bases, 7 bases remained unmatched. This CDR3 region has 15 residues. Original methodology: Amplifying reference gene primers gave estimates of nucleated cell counts. Measured with immunoSEQ multiplex PCR; TCRdb has only the in-frame clones, and not every one. V, J and clone size were drawn from that table, and D and trimming were deduced from the DNA. This table has about 140,000 clones, approximately 90% appearing once.

The chain uses TRBV19 and TRBJ1-1; 8 bases are a match to TRBD1. The sample was peripheral blood. The receptor was isolated from a woman over 75 with acute or convalescent COVID-19. The chain's CDR3 is CASSIGRGQLTEAFF. The CDR3 nucleotides read TGTGCCAGTAGTATCGGCAGGGGGCAGCTCACTGAAGCTTTCTTT.